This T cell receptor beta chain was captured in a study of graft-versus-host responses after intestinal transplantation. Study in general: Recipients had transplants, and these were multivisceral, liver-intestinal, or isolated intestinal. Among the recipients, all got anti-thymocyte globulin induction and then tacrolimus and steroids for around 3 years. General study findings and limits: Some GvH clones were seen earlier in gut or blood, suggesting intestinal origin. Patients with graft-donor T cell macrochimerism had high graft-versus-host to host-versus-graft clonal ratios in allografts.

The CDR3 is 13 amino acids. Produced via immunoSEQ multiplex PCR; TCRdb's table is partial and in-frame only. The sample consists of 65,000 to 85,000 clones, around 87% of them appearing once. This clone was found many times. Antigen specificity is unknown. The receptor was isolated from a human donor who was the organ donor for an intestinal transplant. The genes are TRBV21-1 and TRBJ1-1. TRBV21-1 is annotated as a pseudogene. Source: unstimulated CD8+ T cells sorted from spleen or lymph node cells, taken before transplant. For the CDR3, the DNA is TGTGCCAGCAGCAAAGTTTGGGACACTGAAGCTTTCTTT. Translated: CASSKVWDTEAFF.